Sequencing of this TCR beta chain was carried out in a study of T-cell reconstitution after alpha-beta-depleted transplantation in children. Whole-study findings and limits: T-cell counts and diversity at one year post-transplant came mainly from newly produced T cells. There were some patients whose high TCRbeta diversity at day 60 came from surviving recipient T cells and thymic progenitors. As was reported, about two months after transplant, alpha-beta T cells came from several hundred expanded graft clones.

Unique molecular identifiers were incorporated when the TCRbeta library was constructed. A single record per CDR3 protein comes from TCRdb applying MiXCR to the PCR reads. Of about 580,000 distinct CDR3 sequences detected, roughly 24% appear once; the ten largest clones hold 13% to 15%. This clonotype was observed at least ten times. Its antigen is undetermined. The receptor was isolated from a boy in the first two years of life who had a stem cell transplant for acute myeloid leukemia, so the T cells may come from the graft donor. Source: PBMCs, mostly from graft donor cells, taken 360 days after TCRalphabeta/CD19-depleted stem cell transplant.

This CDR3 is CSAVDRTNQPQHF. CDR3 bases: TGCAGTGCTGTAGACAGAACTAATCAGCCCCAGCATTTT. V and J are TRBV20-1 and TRBJ1-5; D perhaps matches TRBD1 (5 bases). Trimming removed 5 bases at V and 4 bases at J, with 12 bases between. Germline V lookup: CDR1 DFQATT, CDR2 SNEGSKA (reference sequence). The CDR3 is 13 residues long.